A single T cell receptor (beta chain) is shown here with its context. Its antigen remains unknown. Enrolled patients, whose metastatic non-small-cell lung cancer was chemo-refractory, received focal radiation plus CTLA-4 blockade with ipilimumab. The entry originates in a study of radiotherapy plus CTLA-4 blockade in lung cancer. Whole-study context: In around 17% of patients, objective responses were seen; roughly 28% had disease control.

Using immunoSEQ multiplex PCR, the repertoire was profiled, and TCRdb retains in-frame clones only, with some absent. The sample contains roughly 50,000 clones, 82% of which appear only once. Points from the study as a whole: Dynamics of early blood T cell clones, together with interferon-beta, were reportedly the best predictors of response. Radiotherapy was combined with ipilimumab, and tumor-derived TCR clones then expanded in blood.

The V gene's germline CDR1 is MDHEN and CDR2 SYDVKM. The CDR3 is made up of 15 amino acids. Trimming shortened V by 3 bases and J by 4 bases, and 14 bases separated the two germline ends. V usage is TRBV28 and J usage is TRBJ2-3, with D possibly being TRBD2 (5 bases). The sequence was collected from a human donor with non-small cell lung cancer who had stable disease on radiotherapy plus ipilimumab. The sample consisted of peripheral blood, taken from a patient treated with radiotherapy plus ipilimumab. The CDR3 coding sequence is TGTGCCAGCAGTTTTTTAGCGTATAGCGCAGATACGCAGTATTTT. Encoded protein: CASSFLAYSADTQYF.